This T cell receptor (beta chain) was captured in a study of control samples from healthy donors and cancer patients. Here immunoSEQ multiplex PCR was the method, and the copy in TCRdb shows in-frame clones only, minus some. This sample has about 100,000 clones, with approximately 84% found just once. The source material was blood. This TCR came from a woman between 50 and 59 years old in good health.

The CDR3 nucleotides are TGTGCCTGGTGGGACAGGGGGAGCGCTTTCTTT. The encoded protein is CAWWDRGSAFF. This rearrangement joins TRBV30 to TRBJ1-1, with 11 bases that match TRBD1. J gave up 11 bases and V 5 bases, and 4 bases lay outside the gene matches. The CDR3 loop spans 11 amino acids. The germline CDR1 and CDR2 sequences are GTSNPN and SVGIG (reference sequence).